This T cell receptor (beta chain) emerged from a study of regulatory T cells in long-lasting Graves disease. Study-wide context: Over 5 years of antithyroid drugs with positive TSH receptor antibodies was taken to mean persistent Graves' disease.

Details on this clonotype: Antigen unknown.

To make TCR beta libraries, researchers used iRepertoire HTBI primers and Arm-PCR of CDR3 regions. TCRdb independently ran MiXCR on the multiplex PCR reads; one entry per CDR3 protein. The repertoire holds 300,000 to 500,000 distinct CDR3 sequences, around 20% seen once, with 20% to 25% in the top ten. Sample time point: persistent/refractory GD, antithyroid drugs over 5 years with positive TRAb. With RNA extracted from PBMCs as input, the TCR library was made. Graves' disease diagnosis used American Thyroid Association guidelines. As a group, patients came from one endocrinology department in Xi'an, China. Study-level points and caveats: Accuracy could have been hurt by small sample size.

This sample comprised peripheral blood mononuclear cells (PBMCs), obtained when the disease was refractory, from a patient treated with antithyroid drugs. This receptor was identified in a female donor with Graves disease.

CDR3 coding DNA: TGTGCCAGCAGATTACAGGGTCTCCAAGAGACCCAGTACTTC. Residues: CASRLQGLQETQYF. V and J are TRBV5-4 and TRBJ2-5; D might be TRBD1 (6 bases). CDR1 and CDR2 (germline): SGHNT, YYREEE (reference sequence). Trimming removed 5 bases at V and 1 base at J, with 12 bases between. The CDR3 is 14 residues long.